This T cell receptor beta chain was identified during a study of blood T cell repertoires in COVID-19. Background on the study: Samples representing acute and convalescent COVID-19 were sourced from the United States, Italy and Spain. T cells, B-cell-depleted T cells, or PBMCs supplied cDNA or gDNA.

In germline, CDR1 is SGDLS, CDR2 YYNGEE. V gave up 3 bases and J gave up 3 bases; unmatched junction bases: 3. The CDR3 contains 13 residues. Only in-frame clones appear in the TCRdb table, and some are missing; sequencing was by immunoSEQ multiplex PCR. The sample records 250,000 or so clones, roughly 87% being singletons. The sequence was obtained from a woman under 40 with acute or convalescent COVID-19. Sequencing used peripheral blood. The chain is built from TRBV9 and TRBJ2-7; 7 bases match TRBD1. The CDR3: CASSGGTDYEQYF. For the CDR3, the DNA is TGTGCCAGCAGCGGGGGGACAGACTACGAGCAGTACTTC. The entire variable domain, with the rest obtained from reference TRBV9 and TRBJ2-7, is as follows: DSGVTQTPKHLITATGQRVTLRCSPRSGDLSVYWYQQSLDQGLQFLIQYYNGEERAKGNILERFSAQQFPDLHSELNLSSLELGDSALYFCASSGGTDYEQYFGPGTRLTVT.